This is a list of T cell receptor beta chains from one sample in a study of blood T cell repertoires in COVID-19. TCRdb's table, derived via immunoSEQ multiplex PCR, lists solely in-frame clones and lacks some. The sample records 250,000 to 400,000 clones, around 89% being singletons. The specimen was peripheral blood. All receptors come from a woman under 40 with COVID-19, enrolled during active disease. Each CDR3 is given with its conserved first and last residue. A D gene is named only where the DNA matches it firmly. The size field is filled for only some rows; it gives once, few, many or a size class.

j_call clone_size d_call v_call cdr3_nt cdr3_aa
TRBJ2-2 NA TRBD1 TRBV5-1 TGCGCCAGCAGCGCCCAGACGGGACAGGTCCCCGGGGAGCTGTTTTTT CASSAQTGQVPGELFF
TRBJ1-2 NA TRBD1 TRBV7-3 TGTGCCAGCAGCTTAACGGCAGGGGGTGCGTGGGGCTACACCTTC CASSLTAGGAWGYTF
TRBJ2-1 NA TRBD1 TRBV25-1 TGTGCCAGCAGGGGACAGGGTCGTACCAATGAGCAGTTCTTC CASRGQGRTNEQFF
TRBJ1-1 NA NA TRBV5-6 TGTGCCAGCAGCCTACGGTCGAACACTGAAGCTTTCTTT CASSLRSNTEAFF
TRBJ1-1 NA NA TRBV6-5 TGTGCCAGCATAAGGCGGAGACAGGACACTGAAGCTTTCTTT CASIRRRQDTEAFF
TRBJ1-3 NA NA TRBV27 TGTGCCAGCAGTTTCCGGGGGGGCATTGGTGGAAACACCATATATTTT CASSFRGGIGGNTIYF
TRBJ2-3 NA TRBD2 TRBV15 TGTGCCACCAGCGGTTGGGGGCGGGGGGGCACAGATACGCAGTATTTT CATSGWGRGGTDTQYF
TRBJ2-2 NA TRBD2 TRBV3-1/TRBV3-2 TGTGCCAGCAGCACTAGCGGGGGGGGCACCGGGGAGCTGTTTTTT CASSTSGGGTGELFF
TRBJ1-1 NA NA TRBV7-9 TGTGCCAGCAGCTGGGGGCCGGAGACTGAAGCTTTCTTT CASSWGPETEAFF
TRBJ2-7 NA NA TRBV4-3 TGCGCCAGCAGCCAAGATTTGGCGGGGAGCTCCTACGAGCAGTACTTC CASSQDLAGSSYEQYF
TRBJ1-1 NA TRBD1 TRBV5-1 TGCGCCAGCAGCCCTATAGCAGGGGGCACTGAAGCTTTCTTT CASSPIAGGTEAFF
TRBJ1-3 NA TRBD1 TRBV11-2 TGTGCCAGCAGCCGTTTCCAGGACAGGGCGGAGGGAAACACCATATATTTT CASSRFQDRAEGNTIYF
TRBJ1-5 NA NA TRBV7-6 TGTGCCAGCAGCTTGAAGACAGAGTGGTATCAGCCCCAGCATTTT CASSLKTEWYQPQHF
TRBJ1-2 NA NA TRBV10-1 TGCGCCAGCAGTGAGTCGGCCCAGGGAATGGGTGGCTACACCTTC CASSESAQGMGGYTF
TRBJ1-5 NA TRBD1 TRBV2 TGTGCCAGCAGCACCTGGGACAGGAATCAGCCCCAGCATTTT CASSTWDRNQPQHF
TRBJ2-2 NA NA TRBV30 TGTGCCTGGAGGGGCGGACAGCGCACCGGGGAGCTGTTTTTT CAWRGGQRTGELFF
TRBJ2-7 NA NA TRBV30 TGTGCCTGGAGTTCAGGGCGCTACCCCTACGAGCAGTACTTC CAWSSGRYPYEQYF
TRBJ2-1 NA TRBD2 TRBV3-1/TRBV3-2 TGTGCCAGCAGCCACCCCCCAGAGCGGGGGCGTTACAATGAGCAGTTCTTC CASSHPPERGRYNEQFF
TRBJ2-3 NA TRBD1 TRBV5-5 TGTGCCAGCAGCTTCGGGACAGAACCAGATACGCAGTATTTT CASSFGTEPDTQYF
TRBJ2-2 once TRBD2 TRBV28 TGTGCCAGCAGTCTATGGTGGGGGGGCACCGGGGAGCTGTTTTTT CASSLWWGGTGELFF
TRBJ1-1 NA TRBD1 TRBV5-5 TGTGCCAGCAGCTTGGGGGACAGCAGGACTGAAGCTTTCTTT CASSLGDSRTEAFF
TRBJ2-3 once NA TRBV13 TGTGCCAGCAGCATTGGGCCAATTTCGGATACGCAGTATTTT CASSIGPISDTQYF
TRBJ1-4 NA NA TRBV6-5 TGTGCCAGCAGTTACAGGGGGGGCGATGAAAAACTGTTTTTT CASSYRGGDEKLFF
TRBJ1-2 NA NA TRBV15 TGTGCCACCAGCCCAATGGGAGTTTTGGGCTACACCTTC CATSPMGVLGYTF
TRBJ1-4 NA NA TRBV6-5 TGTGCCAGCAGTTACCTTGGGGGGGAAAAACTGTTTTTT CASSYLGGEKLFF
TRBJ2-5 NA NA TRBV5-6 TGTGCCAGCAGCTTAGCGACCGTCTTTGGGACCCAGTACTTC CASSLATVFGTQYF
TRBJ1-2 NA TRBD1 TRBV5-6 TGTGCCAGCAGCCCGACAGGGGATAACTATGGCTACACCTTC CASSPTGDNYGYTF
TRBJ1-1 NA NA TRBV10-3 TGTGCCATCAGTCCCGACCGGCGGACTGAAGCTTTCTTT CAISPDRRTEAFF
TRBJ2-7 NA TRBD2 TRBV5-4 TGTGCCAGCAGATCCGGAACTAGCGGGGGGGCGGACGAGCAGTACTTC CASRSGTSGGADEQYF
TRBJ1-1 NA TRBD1 TRBV5-5 TGTGCCAGCAACATTGGACAGGCGAACACTGAAGCTTTCTTT CASNIGQANTEAFF
TRBJ1-2 NA TRBD1 TRBV7-2 TGTGCCAGCAGCTTAATCGGGACAGGGGGCTGGGGCTACACCTTC CASSLIGTGGWGYTF
TRBJ1-6 NA NA TRBV25-1 TGTGCCAGCAGTGATTCCACCTCAGGGCGGAGTAATTCACCCCTCCACTTT CASSDSTSGRSNSPLHF
TRBJ1-1 NA TRBD1 TRBV29-1 TGCAGCGTCTCAGGGGGACTGAACACTGAAGCTTTCTTT CSVSGGLNTEAFF
TRBJ2-3 NA TRBD1 TRBV15 TGTGCCACCAGCGAAGGGACAGGTTCAGATACGCAGTATTTT CATSEGTGSDTQYF
TRBJ1-4 NA NA TRBV3-1/TRBV3-2 TGTGCCAGCAGCCAAGAGTGGGGGCAGGGTAATGAAAAACTGTTTTTT CASSQEWGQGNEKLFF
TRBJ1-1 NA TRBD1 TRBV2 TGTGCCAGCAGGGGGACAGGAGGGGCTGAAGCTTTCTTT CASRGTGGAEAFF
TRBJ1-3 NA NA TRBV7-9 TGTGCCAGCAGCTCAGGACTGCTCTCTGGAAACACCATATATTTT CASSSGLLSGNTIYF
TRBJ2-7 NA TRBD2 TRBV4-2 TGTGCCAGCAGCCAAGCTGCGACTAGCGGGGAAGCCTACGAGCAGTACTTC CASSQAATSGEAYEQYF
TRBJ2-1 NA TRBD2 TRBV13 TGTGCCAGCAGGCCACTAGCGGGGAGGAAAAATGAGCAGTTCTTC CASRPLAGRKNEQFF
TRBJ2-7 NA TRBD1 TRBV7-2 TGTGCCAGCAGCTCAGACAGGGCCAGCTCCTACGAGCAGTACTTC CASSSDRASSYEQYF
TRBJ1-5 NA TRBD1 TRBV29-1 TGCAGCGTTGCCCCAGGGGGTTACAATCAGCCCCAGCATTTT CSVAPGGYNQPQHF
TRBJ1-5 NA NA TRBV27 TGTGCCAGCAGTCCGGGCTGGGGGGGCAATCAGCCCCAGCATTTT CASSPGWGGNQPQHF
TRBJ1-4 NA NA TRBV5-4 TGTGCCAGCAGCTTGAAGGGGGTGGGCCCTAAGAATGAAAAACTGTTTTTT CASSLKGVGPKNEKLFF